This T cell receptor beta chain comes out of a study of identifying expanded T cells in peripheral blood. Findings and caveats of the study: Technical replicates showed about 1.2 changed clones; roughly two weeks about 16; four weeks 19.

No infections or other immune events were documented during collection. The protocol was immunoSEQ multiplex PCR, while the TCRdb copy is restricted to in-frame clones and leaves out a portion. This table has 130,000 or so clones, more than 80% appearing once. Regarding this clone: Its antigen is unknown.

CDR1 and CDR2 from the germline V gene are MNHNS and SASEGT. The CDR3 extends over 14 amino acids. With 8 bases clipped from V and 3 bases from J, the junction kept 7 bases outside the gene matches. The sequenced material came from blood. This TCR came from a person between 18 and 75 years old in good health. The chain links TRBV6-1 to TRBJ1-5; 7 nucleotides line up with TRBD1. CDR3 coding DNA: TGTGCCAGCTCATGGACAGGAAACAATCAGCCCCAGCATTTT. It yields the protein CASSWTGNNQPQHF.